The 24 T cell receptor beta chains below all came from one sample that was sequenced in a study of shared clonotypes between healthy human individuals. Produced via immunoSEQ multiplex PCR; TCRdb's table is partial and in-frame only. The sample shows millions of clones, roughly nine tenths of them seen only once. The specimen was naive CD4+ T cells sorted from blood. Subset specified: CD45RA+ positively selected. The receptor set was obtained from a man between 18 and 35 years old in good health.

The DNA of the CDR3 is TGTGCCAGTAGTCGGACAGGGAGGTTAACGGGTCGGGACACTGAAGCTTTCTTT. It is translated as CASSRTGRLTGRDTEAFF. The V and J genes are TRBV19 and TRBJ1-1; 8 bases line up with TRBD1. The CDR3 is 18 amino acids. Germline CDR1 is LNHDA and CDR2 is SQIVND (reference sequence). V gave up 5 bases and J gave up 3 bases; unmatched junction bases: 17.

With regard to this clone: The identical CDR3 is also encoded by other nucleotide sequences in the sample. The chain is built from TRBV5-1 and TRBJ2-2, with 9 bases lining up with TRBD1. The germline V gene has CDR1 SGHRS and CDR2 YFSETQ. The length of the CDR3 is 15 residues. J was trimmed by 3 bases and V by 0 bases; bases with no gene match: 0. Here the CDR3 reads CASSLGQGDTGELFF. Here the CDR3 DNA reads TGCGCCAGCAGCTTGGGACAGGGGGACACCGGGGAGCTGTTTTTT.

The gene calls are TRBV5-1 and TRBJ2-3, with a possible D match to TRBD2 (5 bases). Trimming took off 0 bases at V and 5 bases at J, with 13 bases between the two ends. CDR3 length equals 15 residues. CDR1 is SGHRS, CDR2 YFSETQ, per germline. CDR3 sequence reads: CASSLDGEFGDTQYF. CDR3 coding DNA: TGCGCCAGCAGCTTGGATGGGGAGTTCGGAGATACGCAGTATTTT.

This chain connects TRBV7-9 to TRBJ2-6; 9 bases align to TRBD1. V dropped 3 bases and J dropped 0; count of bases not matched to a gene: 6. This CDR3 has 18 amino acids. Germline V gene sequence: CDR1 SEHNR, CDR2 FQNEAQ (reference sequence). In DNA, the CDR3 is TGTGCCAGCAGCTTGCTCACAGGGGGCGTCTCTGGGGCCAACGTCCTGACTTTC. Encoded protein: CASSLLTGGVSGANVLTF.

A word on this clone: Other DNA sequences from this sample encode an identical CDR3 as well. The chain recombines TRBV19 with TRBJ1-5; the D is unclear. The V and J ends lost 3 bases and 4 bases respectively, with 7 bases between them. Germline lookup yields CDR1 LNHDA and CDR2 SQIVND (reference sequence). This CDR3 has 13 amino acids. The CDR3 nucleotides read TGTGCCAGTAGTATCCTTAGAAATCAGCCCCAGCATTTT. The encoded protein is CASSILRNQPQHF.

This clone appeared a single time. The chain has TRBV6-1 and TRBJ2-4; D is possibly TRBD1 (6 bases). V lost 5 bases and J lost 0, with 11 bases in between. The germline V gene encodes CDR1 MNHNS and CDR2 SASEGT. CDR3 length equals 15 residues. The CDR3 spells CASSWTVLAKNIQYF. The DNA of the CDR3 is TGTGCCAGCAGTTGGACAGTCCTAGCCAAAAACATTCAGTACTTC.

The CDR3 DNA follows: TGTGCCAGCAGCTTAAACAGGGGTACCGGGGAGCTGTTTTTT. It encodes CASSLNRGTGELFF. The chain uses TRBV7-3 and TRBJ2-2; 7 bases agree with TRBD1. The CDR3 is made up of 14 amino acids. From germline, CDR1 is SGHTA and CDR2 FQGTGA. Losses at the gene ends were 1 base for V and 5 bases for J; bases not matched to a gene: 1.

V and J are TRBV9 and TRBJ2-7; D might be TRBD1 (6 bases). The germline V and J ends were trimmed by 3 bases and 3 bases, with 10 bases remaining between them. The CDR3 loop spans 13 amino acids. Germline loops: CDR1 SGDLS, CDR2 YYNGEE. CDR3 coding DNA: TGTGCCAGCAGCGGGGAAGGGGGCTACGAGCAGTACTTC. This sequence encodes CASSGEGGYEQYF.

The chain is built from TRBV28 and TRBJ1-2; D unresolved. This CDR3 is built from 16 residues. The ends were cut back, 5 bases at V and 3 bases at J, with 19 bases in the middle. CDR1 MDHEN and CDR2 SYDVKM come from the germline V gene. In DNA, the CDR3 is TGTGCCAGCAGTATGTTGGTGGGTCTATGGGACTATGGCTACACCTTC. Translating gives CASSMLVGLWDYGYTF.

The genes are TRBV21-1 and TRBJ2-7. TRBV21-1 is a pseudogene locus. This CDR3 spans 14 amino acids. The CDR3 is CASSNPGRTYEQYF. CDR3 DNA: TGTGCCAGCAGCAATCCGGGGCGAACCTACGAGCAGTACTTC.

The rearrangement uses TRBV5-1 and TRBJ2-7; 10 nucleotides line up with TRBD2. The CDR3 contains 13 residues. Germline-derived CDR1 and CDR2 are SGHRS and YFSETQ. V lost 6 bases, J lost 2 bases, and 2 bases stayed unmatched. CDR3 DNA: TGCGCCAGCAAGGGACTAGCGCCCTACGAGCAGTACTTC. Translated, it gives CASKGLAPYEQYF.

The V gene is TRBV6-1, the J gene TRBJ1-1; D might be TRBD1 (5 bases). Trimming stripped 11 bases from V and 0 bases from J, with 19 bases between. The length of the CDR3 is 15 residues. The germline gives CDR1 MNHNS, CDR2 SASEGT. CDR3 loop: CAGGQGRVMNTEAFF. DNA for the CDR3: TGTGCCGGCGGGCAGGGCCGGGTCATGAACACTGAAGCTTTCTTT.

In this sample, this clone turned up once. J is TRBJ2-1 and V is TRBV11-3; 7 bases align to TRBD1. The J segment lost 7 bases and the V segment lost 5 bases, leaving 14 bases of the junction unmatched. The CDR3 has 16 residues. CDR1 is SGHNT, CDR2 YENEEA, per germline. CDR3 sequence reads: CASSTLYDRDKNEQFF. CDR3 DNA sequence: TGTGCCAGCAGCACGCTTTATGACAGGGATAAAAATGAGCAGTTCTTC.

The chain has TRBV21-1 and TRBJ2-1; the table's D call of TRBD2 was not tested on the DNA. TRBV21-1 is classified as a pseudogene. This CDR3 has 16 amino acids. The chain's CDR3 is CASSKVRLWVSNEQFF. CDR3 nucleotide sequence: TGTGCCAGCAGCAAAGTTAGACTATGGGTTTCCAATGAGCAGTTCTTC.

The J gene is TRBJ2-2, the V gene TRBV28; TRBD1 or TRBD2 may be the D gene (5 bases each). The germline V gene encodes CDR1 MDHEN and CDR2 SYDVKM. V lost 4 bases and J lost 6, with 15 bases in between. The CDR3 is made up of 15 amino acids. In nucleotides, the CDR3 is TGTGCCAGCAGTTCCCCAAGCCTGGGGGCCGGGGAGCTGTTTTTT. Translating gives CASSSPSLGAGELFF.

CDR3: CASSERQGADTQYF. DNA for the CDR3: TGCGCCAGCAGTGAACGACAGGGTGCAGATACGCAGTATTTT. The rearrangement links TRBV10-2 to TRBJ2-3; 7 positions match TRBD1. The CDR3 has 14 residues. Germline-derived CDR1 and CDR2 are WSHSY and SAAADI. V was pared by 3 bases and J by 4 bases, with 4 bases of the junction left unmatched.

This clone is a singleton in its sample. The genes are TRBV28 and TRBJ2-7; tentative D call: TRBD1 (6 bases). The V gene's germline CDR1 is MDHEN and CDR2 SYDVKM. CDR3 size: 13 residues. Trimming stripped 5 bases from V and 0 bases from J, with 8 bases between. CDR3 DNA: TGTGCCAGCAGTCAGGGGATCTCCTACGAGCAGTACTTC. This encodes CASSQGISYEQYF.

CDR3 residues: CASSPPGPSQETQYF. CDR3 nucleotides: TGTGCCAGCAGCCCTCCGGGCCCATCTCAAGAGACCCAGTACTTC. The gene calls are TRBV7-9 and TRBJ2-5; D call uncertain. Trimming shortened V by 5 bases and J by 2 bases, and 15 bases separated the two germline ends. The germline V gene has CDR1 SEHNR and CDR2 FQNEAQ (reference sequence). The CDR3 consists of 15 residues.

V gene TRBV9 combines with J gene TRBJ1-1; 11 nucleotides line up with TRBD1. Looked up from germline, CDR1 is SGDLS and CDR2 is YYNGEE. The CDR3 covers 14 residues. After removal of 3 bases from V and 4 bases from J, the junction contained 2 bases not matched to a gene. In DNA form, the CDR3 reads TGTGCCAGCAGCGCGGACAGGGGGCCCACTGAAGCTTTCTTT. Translating it yields CASSADRGPTEAFF.

This rearrangement joins TRBV10-1 to TRBJ2-3, with 11 nucleotides matching TRBD2. The germline V gene encodes CDR1 WNHNN and CDR2 SYGVQD (reference sequence). The J segment lost 6 bases and the V segment lost 0 bases, leaving 5 bases of the junction unmatched. This CDR3 is 16 amino acids long. This chain's CDR3 is CASSESSGRAVDTQYF. In DNA form, the CDR3 reads TGCGCCAGCAGTGAGTCTAGCGGGAGGGCCGTCGATACGCAGTATTTT.

The chain joins TRBV7-2 to TRBJ2-3; no definite D call. In germline, CDR1 is SGHTA, CDR2 FQGNSA. CDR3 length: 13 amino acids. V was cut by 5 bases and J by 8 bases, with 14 bases left in between. CDR3 region: CASSESSVGTQYF. In nucleotides, the CDR3 is TGTGCCAGCAGCGAAAGCAGCGTTGGTACGCAGTATTTT.

The chain joins TRBV5-1 to TRBJ2-5, with a possible D match to TRBD1 (5 bases). Germline V gene data show CDR1 as SGHRS and CDR2 as YFSETQ. Trimming pared 0 bases from V and 1 base from J, leaving 10 bases between. The length of the CDR3 is 15 residues. The CDR3 here is CASSLATGIQETQYF. Written as DNA, the CDR3 is TGCGCCAGCAGCTTGGCTACAGGCATCCAAGAGACCCAGTACTTC.

The chain employs TRBV18 and TRBJ1-1, with 7 nucleotides matching TRBD1. The germline CDR1 and CDR2 sequences are KGHSH and LQKENI. The CDR3 totals 15 residues. V trimming: 4 bases; J trimming: 0 bases; junction bases outside the gene matches: 5. CDR3 nucleotide sequence: TGTGCCAGCTCACTGGGACAGAGAATGAACACTGAAGCTTTCTTT. This sequence encodes CASSLGQRMNTEAFF.

The chain carries TRBV4-1 and TRBJ2-6, with 7 nucleotides matching TRBD2. The CDR3 is 16 residues long. Per the germline V gene, CDR1 is MGHRA and CDR2 is YSYEKL. The V segment lost 0 bases and the J segment 2 bases; nucleotides outside the gene matches: 1. The CDR3 sequence: CASSQDGGAGANVLTF. In DNA, the CDR3 is TGCGCCAGCAGCCAAGATGGGGGGGCTGGGGCCAACGTCCTGACTTTC.